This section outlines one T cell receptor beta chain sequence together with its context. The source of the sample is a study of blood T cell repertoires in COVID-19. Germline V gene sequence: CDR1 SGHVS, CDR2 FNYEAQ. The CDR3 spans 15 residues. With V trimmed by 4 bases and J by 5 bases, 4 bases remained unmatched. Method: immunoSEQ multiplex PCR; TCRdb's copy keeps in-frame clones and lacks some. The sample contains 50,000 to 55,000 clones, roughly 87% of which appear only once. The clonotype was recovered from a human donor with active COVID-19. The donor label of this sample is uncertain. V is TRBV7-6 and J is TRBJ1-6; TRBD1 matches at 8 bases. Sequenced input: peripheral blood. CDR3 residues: CASSSRQGHNSPLHF. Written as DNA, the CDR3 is TGTGCCAGCAGCTCCCGACAGGGGCATAATTCACCCCTCCACTTT.